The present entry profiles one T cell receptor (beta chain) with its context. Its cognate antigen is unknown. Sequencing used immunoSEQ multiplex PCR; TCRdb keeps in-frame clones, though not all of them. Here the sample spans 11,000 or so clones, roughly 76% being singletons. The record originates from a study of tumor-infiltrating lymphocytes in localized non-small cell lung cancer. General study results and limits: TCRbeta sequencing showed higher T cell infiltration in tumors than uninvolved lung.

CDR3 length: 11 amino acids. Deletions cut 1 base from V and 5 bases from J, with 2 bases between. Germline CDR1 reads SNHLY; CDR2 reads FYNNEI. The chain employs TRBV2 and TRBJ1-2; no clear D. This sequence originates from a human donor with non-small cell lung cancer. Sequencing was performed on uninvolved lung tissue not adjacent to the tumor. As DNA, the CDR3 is TGTGCCAGCAGTGAAGGGTATGGCTACACCTTC. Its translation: CASSEGYGYTF.